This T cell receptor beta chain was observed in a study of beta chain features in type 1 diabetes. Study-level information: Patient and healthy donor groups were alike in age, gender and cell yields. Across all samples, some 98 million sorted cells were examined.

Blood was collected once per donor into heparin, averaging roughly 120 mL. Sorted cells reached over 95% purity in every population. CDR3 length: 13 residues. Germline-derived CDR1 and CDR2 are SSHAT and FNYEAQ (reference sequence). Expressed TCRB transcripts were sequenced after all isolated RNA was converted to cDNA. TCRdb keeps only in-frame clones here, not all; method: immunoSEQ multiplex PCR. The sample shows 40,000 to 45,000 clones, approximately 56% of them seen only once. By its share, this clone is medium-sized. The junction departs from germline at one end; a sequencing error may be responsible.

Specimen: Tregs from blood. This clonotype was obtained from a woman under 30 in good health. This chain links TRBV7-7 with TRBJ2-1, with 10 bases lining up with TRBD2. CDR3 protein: CASSTGLANEQFF. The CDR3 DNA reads TGTGCTAGCAGCACGGGACTAGCGAATGAGCAGTTCTTC.